The present TCR beta chain was sequenced within a study of vaccination and CD4 T cells after COVID-19. Specified treatment: roughly ten-day PBMC culture with coronavirus spike peptide pools or control peptides (ViraFEST assay). A remark on this clonotype: Its antigen is unidentified.

From germline, CDR1 is SNHLY and CDR2 FYNNEI. Trimming took off 5 bases at V and 6 bases at J, with 16 bases between the two ends. This CDR3 comprises 14 residues. Cultured CD4+ T cells had their DNA profiled by the Oncomine TCR Beta short-read assay. TCRdb re-called the PCR reads through MiXCR, storing one row per CDR3 protein. The table lists 15,000 to 20,000 distinct CDR3 sequences, 40% to 65% of them singletons. The source is a human donor who had recovered from COVID-19. This rearrangement joins TRBV2 to TRBJ1-1; D possibly corresponds to TRBD1 (5 bases). The sample consisted of CD4+ T cells from blood, cultured in vitro, taken before SARS-CoV-2 vaccination. CDR3 loop: CASSHHTRDAEAFF. The CDR3 DNA sequence: TGTGCCAGCAGTCACCACACCAGGGACGCTGAAGCTTTCTTT. Drawing the rest from reference TRBV2 and TRBJ1-1, the complete variable domain is EPEVTQTPSHQVTQMGQEVILRCVPISNHLYFYWYRQILGQKVEFLVSFYNNEISEKSEIFDDQFSVERPDGSNFTLKIRSTKLEDSAMYFCASSHHTRDAEAFFGQGTRLTVV.